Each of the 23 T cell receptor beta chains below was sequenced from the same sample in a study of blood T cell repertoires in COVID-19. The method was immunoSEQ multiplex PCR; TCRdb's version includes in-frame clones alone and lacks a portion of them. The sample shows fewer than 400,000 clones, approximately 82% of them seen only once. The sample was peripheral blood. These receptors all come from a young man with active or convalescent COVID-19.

The CDR3 sequence is CASSLASGVFPDNEQFF. The DNA for the CDR3 is TGTGCCAGCAGCTTGGCTAGCGGGGTTTTTCCCGACAATGAGCAGTTCTTC. The chain employs TRBV7-9 and TRBJ2-1; 9 nucleotides line up with TRBD2. With V trimmed by 3 bases and J by 5 bases, 11 bases remained unmatched. This CDR3 region has 17 residues. Germline-derived CDR1 and CDR2 are SEHNR and FQNEAQ (reference sequence).

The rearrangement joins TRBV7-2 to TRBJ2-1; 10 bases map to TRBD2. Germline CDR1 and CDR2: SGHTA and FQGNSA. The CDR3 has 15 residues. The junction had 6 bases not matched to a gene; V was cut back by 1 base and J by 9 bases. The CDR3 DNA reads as TGTGCCAGCAGCTTAGATCTAGCGGGAGTCGGTGAGCAGTTCTTC. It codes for CASSLDLAGVGEQFF. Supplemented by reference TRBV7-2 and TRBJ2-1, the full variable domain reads GAGVSQSPSNKVTEKGKDVELRCDPISGHTALYWYRQSLGQGLEFLIYFQGNSAPDKSGLPSDRFSAERTGGSVSTLTIQRTQQEDSAVYLCASSLDLAGVGEQFFGPGTRLTVL.

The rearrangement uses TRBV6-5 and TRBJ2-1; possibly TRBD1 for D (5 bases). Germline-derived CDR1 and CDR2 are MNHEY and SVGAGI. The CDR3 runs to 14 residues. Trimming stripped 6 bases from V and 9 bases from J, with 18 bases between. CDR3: CASRKGFSDSEQFF. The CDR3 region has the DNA TGTGCCAGCAGAAAAGGGTTTAGTGACAGTGAGCAGTTCTTC.

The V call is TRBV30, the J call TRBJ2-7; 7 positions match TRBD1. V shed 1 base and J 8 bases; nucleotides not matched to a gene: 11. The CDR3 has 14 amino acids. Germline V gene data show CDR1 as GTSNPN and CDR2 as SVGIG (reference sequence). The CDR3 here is CAWSAPGQHFQQYF. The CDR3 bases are TGTGCCTGGAGTGCACCGGGACAGCATTTCCAGCAGTACTTC.

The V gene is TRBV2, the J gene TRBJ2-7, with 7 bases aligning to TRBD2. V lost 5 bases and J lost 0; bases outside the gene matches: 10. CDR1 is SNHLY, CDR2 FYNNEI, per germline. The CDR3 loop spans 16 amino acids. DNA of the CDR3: TGTGCCAGCAGTACAGCTTGGCTAGCGGTCTCCTACGAGCAGTACTTC. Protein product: CASSTAWLAVSYEQYF. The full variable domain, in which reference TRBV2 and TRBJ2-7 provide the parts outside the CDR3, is EPEVTQTPSHQVTQMGQEVILRCVPISNHLYFYWYRQILGQKVEFLVSFYNNEISEKSEIFDDQFSVERPDGSNFTLKIRSTKLEDSAMYFCASSTAWLAVSYEQYFGPGTRLTVT.

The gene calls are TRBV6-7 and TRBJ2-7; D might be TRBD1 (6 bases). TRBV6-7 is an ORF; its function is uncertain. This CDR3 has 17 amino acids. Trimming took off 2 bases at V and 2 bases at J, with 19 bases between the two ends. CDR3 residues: CASSYPYQGRRAYEQYF. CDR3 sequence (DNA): TGTGCCAGCAGTTACCCGTACCAGGGGCGCAGGGCCTACGAGCAGTACTTC.

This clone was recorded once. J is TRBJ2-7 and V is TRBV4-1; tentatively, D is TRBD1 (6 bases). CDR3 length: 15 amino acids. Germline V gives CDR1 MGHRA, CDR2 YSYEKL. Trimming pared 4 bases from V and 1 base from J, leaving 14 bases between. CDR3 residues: CASSLQGPSSYEQYF. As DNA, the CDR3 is TGCGCCAGCAGCCTACAGGGTCCGAGTTCCTACGAGCAGTACTTC.

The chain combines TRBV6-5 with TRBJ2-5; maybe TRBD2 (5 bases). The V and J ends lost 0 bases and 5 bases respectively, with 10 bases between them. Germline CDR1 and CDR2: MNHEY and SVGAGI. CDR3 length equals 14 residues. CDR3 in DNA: TGTGCCAGCAGTTACTCGAACACGGGGGAGACCCAGTACTTC. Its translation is CASSYSNTGETQYF.

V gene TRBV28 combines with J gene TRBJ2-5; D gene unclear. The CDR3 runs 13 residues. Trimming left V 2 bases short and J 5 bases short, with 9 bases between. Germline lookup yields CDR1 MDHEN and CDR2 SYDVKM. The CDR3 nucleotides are TGTGCCAGCAGTTTAGGGCACGAGGAGACCCAGTACTTC. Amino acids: CASSLGHEETQYF. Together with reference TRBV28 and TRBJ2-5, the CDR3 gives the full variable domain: DVKVTQSSRYLVKRTGEKVFLECVQDMDHENMFWYRQDPGLGLRLIYFSYDVKMKEKGDIPEGYSVSREKKERFSLILESASTNQTSMYLCASSLGHEETQYFGPGTRLLVL.

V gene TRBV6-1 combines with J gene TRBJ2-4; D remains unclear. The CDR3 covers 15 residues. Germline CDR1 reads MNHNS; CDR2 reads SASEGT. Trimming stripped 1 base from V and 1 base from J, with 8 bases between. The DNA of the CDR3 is TGTGCCAGCAGTGAAGACTACCAGGCCAAAAACATTCAGTACTTC. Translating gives CASSEDYQAKNIQYF.

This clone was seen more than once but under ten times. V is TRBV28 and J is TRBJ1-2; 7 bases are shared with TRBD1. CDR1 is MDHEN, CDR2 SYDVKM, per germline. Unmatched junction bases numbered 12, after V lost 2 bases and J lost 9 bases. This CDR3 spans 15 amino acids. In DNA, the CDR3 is TGTGCCAGCAGTTTAGTCAGGGGGGCCCGGGGCCGCTACACCTTC. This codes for CASSLVRGARGRYTF.

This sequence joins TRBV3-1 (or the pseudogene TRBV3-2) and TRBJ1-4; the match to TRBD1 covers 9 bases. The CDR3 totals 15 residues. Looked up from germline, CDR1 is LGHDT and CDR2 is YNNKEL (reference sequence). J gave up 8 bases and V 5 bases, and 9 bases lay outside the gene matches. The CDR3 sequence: CASSDAGTGNEKLFF. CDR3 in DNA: TGTGCCAGCAGCGACGCCGGGACAGGGAACGAAAAACTGTTTTTT.

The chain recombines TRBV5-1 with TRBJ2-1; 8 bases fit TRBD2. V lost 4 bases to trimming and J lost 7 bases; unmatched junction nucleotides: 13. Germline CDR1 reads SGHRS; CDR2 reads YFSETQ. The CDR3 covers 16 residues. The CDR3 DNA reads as TGCGCCAGCAGCCAACACAAGCGGGAGTTGATGAATGAGCAGTTCTTC. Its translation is CASSQHKRELMNEQFF.

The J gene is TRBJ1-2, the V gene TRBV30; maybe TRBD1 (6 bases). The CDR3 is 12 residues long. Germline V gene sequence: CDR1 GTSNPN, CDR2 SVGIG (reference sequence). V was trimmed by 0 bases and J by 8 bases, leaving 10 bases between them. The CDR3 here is CAWSVGGFGYTF. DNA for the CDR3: TGTGCCTGGAGTGTAGGGGGTTTCGGCTACACCTTC.

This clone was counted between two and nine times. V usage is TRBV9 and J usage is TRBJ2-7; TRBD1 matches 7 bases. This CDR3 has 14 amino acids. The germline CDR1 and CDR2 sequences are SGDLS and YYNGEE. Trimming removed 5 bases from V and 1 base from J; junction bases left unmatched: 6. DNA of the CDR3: TGTGCCAGCAGTCCCGGGACAGTATCCTACGAGCAGTACTTC. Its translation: CASSPGTVSYEQYF.

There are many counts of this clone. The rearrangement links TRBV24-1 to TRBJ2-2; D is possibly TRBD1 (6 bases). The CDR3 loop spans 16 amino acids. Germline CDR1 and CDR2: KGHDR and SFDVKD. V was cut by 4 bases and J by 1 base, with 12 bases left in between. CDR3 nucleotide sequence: TGTGCCACCAGTGAATACCTGGGACAGAACACCGGGGAGCTGTTTTTT. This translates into CATSEYLGQNTGELFF.

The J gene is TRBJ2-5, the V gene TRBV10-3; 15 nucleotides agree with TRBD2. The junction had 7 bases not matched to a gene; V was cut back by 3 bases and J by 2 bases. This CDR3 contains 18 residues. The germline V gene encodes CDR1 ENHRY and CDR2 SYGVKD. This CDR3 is CAISERGLAGGYQETQYF. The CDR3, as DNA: TGTGCCATCAGTGAAAGGGGACTAGCGGGAGGTTATCAAGAGACCCAGTACTTC.

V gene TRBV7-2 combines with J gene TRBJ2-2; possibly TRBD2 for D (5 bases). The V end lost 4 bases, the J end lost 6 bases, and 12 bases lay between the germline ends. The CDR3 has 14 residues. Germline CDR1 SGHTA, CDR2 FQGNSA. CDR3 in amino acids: CASSYPGGSGELFF. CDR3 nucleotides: TGTGCCAGCAGCTACCCCGGCGGGTCCGGGGAGCTGTTTTTT.

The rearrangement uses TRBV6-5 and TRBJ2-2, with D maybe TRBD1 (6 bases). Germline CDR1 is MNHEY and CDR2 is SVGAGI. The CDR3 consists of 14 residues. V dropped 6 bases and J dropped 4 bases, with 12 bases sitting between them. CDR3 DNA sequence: TGTGCCAGCAGGCGACAGGATGGCACCGGGGAGCTGTTTTTT. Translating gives CASRRQDGTGELFF.

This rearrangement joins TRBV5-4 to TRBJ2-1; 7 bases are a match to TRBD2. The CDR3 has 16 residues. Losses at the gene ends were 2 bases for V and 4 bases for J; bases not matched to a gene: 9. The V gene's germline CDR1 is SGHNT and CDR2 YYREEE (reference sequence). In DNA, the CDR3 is TGTGCCAGCAGCTTTAAGCGGTCGGGAGGTTACAATGAGCAGTTCTTC. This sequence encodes CASSFKRSGGYNEQFF.

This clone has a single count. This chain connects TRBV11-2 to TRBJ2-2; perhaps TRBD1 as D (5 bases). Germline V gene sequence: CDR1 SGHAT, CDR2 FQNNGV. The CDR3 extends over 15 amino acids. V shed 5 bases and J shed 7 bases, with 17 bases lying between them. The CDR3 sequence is CASSPPRVRGGELFF. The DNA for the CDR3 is TGTGCCAGCAGCCCCCCCCGCGTTAGGGGCGGGGAGCTGTTTTTT.

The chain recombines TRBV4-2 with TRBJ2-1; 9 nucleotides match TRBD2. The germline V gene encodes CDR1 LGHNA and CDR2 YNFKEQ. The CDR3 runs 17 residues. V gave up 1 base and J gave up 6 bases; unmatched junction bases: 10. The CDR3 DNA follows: TGTGCCAGCAGCCAAGGGCTTAGCGGGAGTTCTCCCAATGAGCAGTTCTTC. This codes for CASSQGLSGSSPNEQFF.

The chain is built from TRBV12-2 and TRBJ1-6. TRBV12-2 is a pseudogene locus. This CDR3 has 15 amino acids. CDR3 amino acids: CASPAPGVGNSPLHF. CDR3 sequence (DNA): TGTGCAAGTCCCGCCCCGGGGGTGGGGAATTCACCCCTCCACTTT.